Listed below are T cell receptor beta chains from one sample, sequenced in a study of cytomegalovirus exposure and HLA in healthy donors. Clones were sequenced by immunoSEQ multiplex PCR, and TCRdb holds only the in-frame ones, with some missing. The sample comprises some 57,000 clones, about 50% of which are singletons, and roughly 12% rests with the top ten. Sequenced input: PBMCs. The receptors were sampled from a human donor in good health. The conserved cysteine and the conserved F or W are not part of the CDR3 here. Each record gives: J gene, V gene, CDR3 protein.

TRBJ1-5 | TRBV10-3 | AISDGGGPNQPQH
TRBJ1-2 | TRBV18 | ASSPQGAQGNYGYT
TRBJ1-2 | TRBV14 | ASSQHQVYGYT
TRBJ2-7 | TRBV15 | ATSRKTGSYEQY
TRBJ2-1 | TRBV7-3 | ASSLSTNNEQF
TRBJ1-1 | TRBV5-4 | ASSLAVTENTEAF
TRBJ1-1 | TRBV5-1 | ASSLEGADTEAF
TRBJ1-5 | TRBV5-1 | ASSLDGKGRGQPQH
TRBJ2-2 | TRBV2 | ASSLGQAGTGELF
TRBJ2-5 | TRBV30 | AARRSQETQY
TRBJ1-4 | TRBV5-6 | ASSLTGLDEKLF
TRBJ2-7 | TRBV10-2 | ASNRQGLSYEQY
TRBJ1-3 | TRBV9 | ASSGQGRISGNTIY
TRBJ1-1 | TRBV4-3 | ASSQDAGTGGTEAF
TRBJ2-1 | TRBV7-2 | ASSSDSYNEQF
TRBJ2-3 | TRBV5-1 | ASSLVTGRPNTDTQY
TRBJ1-1 | TRBV27 | ASSLFKGMNTEAF
TRBJ1-1 | TRBV11-1 | ASRQGGTEAF
TRBJ2-2 | TRBV5-1 | ASSGDRGQVTGELF
TRBJ2-5 | TRBV5-6 | ASSPLDSETQY
TRBJ2-5 | TRBV5-1 | ASRDPTGGSETQY
TRBJ1-2 | TRBV6-5 | ASSSGQGGLTFGYT
TRBJ2-2 | TRBV10-2 | ASRRQGADTGELF
TRBJ2-7 | TRBV4-2 | ASSQELSYEQY
TRBJ1-6 | TRBV27 | ASSFRDRNSYNSPLH
TRBJ1-2 | TRBV5-1 | ASSWGQNYGYT
TRBJ2-5 | TRBV7-2 | ASSLVSEYQETQY
TRBJ2-7 | TRBV2 | ASRLSGGYEQY
TRBJ1-6 | TRBV5-1 | ASSLAVVAASPLH
TRBJ2-1 | TRBV7-3 | ASSPAGQPNEQF
TRBJ2-1 | TRBV10-1 | ASSESTGHEQF
TRBJ2-7 | TRBV9 | ASSVVSGQGSSYEQY
TRBJ2-7 | TRBV10-1 | ASSGQGRYEQY
TRBJ2-2 | TRBV7-6 | ASSLVGGTNTGELF
TRBJ2-7 | TRBV4-3 | ASSPDPGTGGREQY
TRBJ1-3 | TRBV5-1 | ASSSGDSGNTIY
TRBJ2-5 | TRBV7-3 | ASSPLAGGLETQY
TRBJ2-2 | TRBV5-1 | ASSLGGQNTGELF
TRBJ2-1 | TRBV29-1 | SAPGGGNEQF
TRBJ1-2 | TRBV7-3 | ASSQLRGNGYT
TRBJ2-2 | TRBV10-3 | AGRSGDFTGELF
TRBJ1-2 | TRBV30 | AWSVTQSYGYT
TRBJ1-1 | TRBV6-5 | ASSYVRMGGEAF
TRBJ1-6 | TRBV7-6 | ASGRTYNSPLH
TRBJ2-1 | TRBV27 | ASSWSGAAREQF
TRBJ2-7 | TRBV2 | ASGEYEQY
TRBJ2-3 | TRBV18 | ASSQTGLAGPNLNTDTQY
TRBJ2-1 | TRBV2 | ASFRGTSGEPQF
TRBJ2-1 | TRBV5-1 | ASRGENSYNEQF
TRBJ1-1 | TRBV5-1 | ASSLEGQGDTEAF
TRBJ1-3 | TRBV6-5 | ATTGTPGNTIY
TRBJ1-1 | TRBV6-5 | ATHVGNLNTEAF
TRBJ1-3 | TRBV29-1 | SASRTGAGNTIY